The clone carrying this T cell receptor (beta chain) occurred once. Its matching antigen is unknown. The CDR3 extends over 14 amino acids. V shed 6 bases, J shed 6 bases, and the junction held 5 bases outside the gene matches. Germline loops: CDR1 SGHRS, CDR2 YFSETQ. The sample is drawn from a study of T cell responses to AZD1222 COVID-19 vaccine. Study-level results: Most donors were white British and more were female, and clonal diversity was possibly underestimated. No repertoire was sampled before or during the peak T cell response, only after it. Reports say nearly half of spike-specific TCRs go after unmutated variant regions. Only a handful of AZD1222 recipients were seropositive at baseline.

Here immunoSEQ multiplex PCR was the method, and the copy in TCRdb shows in-frame clones only, minus some. Of 160,000 or so clones detected, 90% to 95% appear once; the ten largest clones hold 1.5% to 2%. The TCR originated in an adult in good health. The V call is TRBV5-1, the J call TRBJ2-2; TRBD1 matches 10 bases. The source was peripheral blood, collected on day 0 of AZD1222 vaccination. The CDR3 bases are TGCGCCAGCACCGGGACAGGGGAAGCCGGGGAGCTGTTTTTT. This gives the protein CASTGTGEAGELFF.